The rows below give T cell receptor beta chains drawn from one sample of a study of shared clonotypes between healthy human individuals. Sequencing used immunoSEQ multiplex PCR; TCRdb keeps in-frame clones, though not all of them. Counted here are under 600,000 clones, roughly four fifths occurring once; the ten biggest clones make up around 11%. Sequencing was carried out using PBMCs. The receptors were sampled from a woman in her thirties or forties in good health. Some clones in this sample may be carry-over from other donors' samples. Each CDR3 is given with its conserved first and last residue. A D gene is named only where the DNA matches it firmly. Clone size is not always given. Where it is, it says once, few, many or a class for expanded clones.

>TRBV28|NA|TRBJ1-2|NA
CASSQQIVSSGYTF
TGTGCCAGCAGTCAACAAATCGTTAGTTCTGGCTACACCTTC
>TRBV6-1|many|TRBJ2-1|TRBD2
CASSGLRTSGRANEQFF
TGTGCCAGCAGTGGTCTCCGGACTAGCGGGAGGGCCAATGAGCAGTTCTTC
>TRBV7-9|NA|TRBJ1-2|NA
CASSLDSAGYYGYTF
TGTGCCAGCAGCCTTGACAGCGCCGGGTACTATGGCTACACCTTC
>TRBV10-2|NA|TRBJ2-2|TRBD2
CASRAGGSVAGELFF
TGCGCCAGCAGAGCAGGCGGGAGTGTGGCCGGGGAGCTGTTTTTT
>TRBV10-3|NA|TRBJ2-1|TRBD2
CAISGTSGHNEQFF
TGTGCCATCAGTGGGACTAGCGGACACAATGAGCAGTTCTTC
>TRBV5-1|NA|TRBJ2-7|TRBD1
CASSFGTAVYEQYF
TGCGCCAGCAGCTTCGGGACAGCCGTCTACGAGCAGTACTTC
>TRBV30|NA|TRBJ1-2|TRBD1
CAWDRDKGNYGYTF
TGTGCCTGGGACAGGGACAAGGGAAACTATGGCTACACCTTC
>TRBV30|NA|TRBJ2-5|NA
CAWSVGGEQYF
TGTGCCTGGAGTGTAGGGGGGGAGCAGTACTTC
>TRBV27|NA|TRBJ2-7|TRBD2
CASRWTSGSGSYEQYF
TGTGCCAGCCGCTGGACTAGCGGGAGCGGATCCTACGAGCAGTACTTC
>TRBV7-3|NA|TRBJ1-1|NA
CASSLWAENTEAFF
TGTGCCAGCAGCTTATGGGCGGAGAACACTGAAGCTTTCTTT
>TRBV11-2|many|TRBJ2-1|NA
CASSLGFGRVHNEQFF
TGTGCCAGCAGCTTAGGGTTTGGGCGGGTGCACAATGAGCAGTTCTTC
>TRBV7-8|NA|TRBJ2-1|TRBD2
CASSLASPSGRIQWEQFF
TGTGCCAGCAGCTTAGCGAGTCCTAGCGGGAGGATACAATGGGAGCAGTTCTTC
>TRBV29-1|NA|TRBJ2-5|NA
CSVERAEGEAQYF
TGCAGCGTTGAACGGGCAGAAGGTGAGGCCCAGTACTTC
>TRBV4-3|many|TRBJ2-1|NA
CASSPAGTALGNEQFF
TGCGCCAGCAGCCCCGCCGGGACCGCCTTAGGCAATGAGCAGTTCTTC
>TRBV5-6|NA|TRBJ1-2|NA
CASSLEPAVGGGYTF
TGTGCCAGCAGCTTGGAGCCGGCCGTGGGGGGAGGCTACACCTTC
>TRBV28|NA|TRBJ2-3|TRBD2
CASSTQGAGEGADTQYF
TGTGCCAGCAGTACCCAAGGGGCGGGAGAAGGAGCAGATACGCAGTATTTT
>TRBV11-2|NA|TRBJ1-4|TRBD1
CASSLGGQGAWVEKLFF
TGTGCCAGCAGCTTAGGCGGACAGGGGGCATGGGTTGAAAAACTGTTTTTT
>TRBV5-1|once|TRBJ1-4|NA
CASSLAPRQGGEKLFF
TGCGCCAGCAGCTTGGCGCCTAGGCAGGGTGGTGAAAAACTGTTTTTT
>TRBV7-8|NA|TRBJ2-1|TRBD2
CASSGSSGYNEQFF
TGTGCCAGCAGCGGTTCTAGCGGCTACAATGAGCAGTTCTTC
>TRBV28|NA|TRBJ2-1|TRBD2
CASSPLRGREGRNEQFF
TGTGCCAGCAGCCCGTTAAGGGGGCGGGAGGGCCGCAATGAGCAGTTCTTC
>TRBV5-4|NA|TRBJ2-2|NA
CASLPQEGGELFF
TGTGCCAGCCTACCCCAGGAGGGCGGGGAGCTGTTTTTT
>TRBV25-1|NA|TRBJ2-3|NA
CASSEDGGATDTQYF
TGTGCCAGCAGTGAAGATGGGGGCGCCACAGATACGCAGTATTTT
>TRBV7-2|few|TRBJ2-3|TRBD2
CASSPSRAGGADTQYF
TGTGCCAGCAGCCCCTCCCGAGCGGGAGGCGCAGATACGCAGTATTTT
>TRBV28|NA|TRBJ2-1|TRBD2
CASSGDYLSYNEQFF
TGTGCCAGCAGTGGGGACTACCTCTCCTACAATGAGCAGTTCTTC
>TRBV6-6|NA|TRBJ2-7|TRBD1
CASNHDRVPYEQYF
TGTGCCAGCAATCACGACAGGGTCCCCTACGAGCAGTACTTC
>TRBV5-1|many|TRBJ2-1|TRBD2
CASSQDRLASNNEQFF
TGCGCCAGCAGCCAAGATCGACTAGCCTCAAACAATGAGCAGTTCTTC
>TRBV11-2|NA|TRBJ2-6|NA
CASSSPSRAGANVLTF
TGTGCCAGCAGCTCTCCCAGCAGGGCTGGGGCCAACGTCCTGACTTTC
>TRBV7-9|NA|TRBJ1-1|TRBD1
CASSRGDRVNTEAFF
TGTGCCAGCAGCCGAGGGGACAGAGTGAACACTGAAGCTTTCTTT
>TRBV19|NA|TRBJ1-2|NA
CASSRGAVYGYTF
TGTGCCAGTAGCCGTGGGGCCGTCTATGGCTACACCTTC
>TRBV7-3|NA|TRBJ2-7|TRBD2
CASSPGGLAGSEQYF
TGTGCCAGCAGCCCGGGGGGATTGGCCGGAAGCGAGCAGTACTTC
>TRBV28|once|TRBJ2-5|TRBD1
CASSSGTGGAIQETQYF
TGTGCCAGCAGCTCCGGGACAGGGGGCGCTATACAAGAGACCCAGTACTTC
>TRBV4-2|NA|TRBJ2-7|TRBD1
CASSQGTGYEQYF
TGTGCCAGCAGCCAAGGGACAGGCTACGAGCAGTACTTC
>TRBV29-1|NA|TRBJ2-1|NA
CSVERGSGSSYNEQFF
TGCAGCGTTGAAAGAGGGTCGGGGAGCTCCTACAATGAGCAGTTCTTC
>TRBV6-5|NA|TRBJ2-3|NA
CASSSPRGRTDTQYF
TGTGCCAGCAGTTCGCCGAGGGGCCGCACAGATACGCAGTATTTT
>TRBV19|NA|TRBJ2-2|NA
CASSVSGTNTGELFF
TGTGCCAGTAGTGTCAGCGGAACGAACACCGGGGAGCTGTTTTTT
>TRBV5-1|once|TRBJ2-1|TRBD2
CASSLKRDWGNEQFF
TGCGCCAGCAGCTTAAAGCGGGATTGGGGCAATGAGCAGTTCTTC
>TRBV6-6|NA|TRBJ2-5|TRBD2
CASSRTSEETQYF
TGTGCCAGCAGCCGGACTAGCGAAGAGACCCAGTACTTC
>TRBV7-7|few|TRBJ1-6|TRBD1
CASRPQDRYNSPLHF
TGTGCCAGCAGACCGCAGGACAGGTATAATTCACCCCTCCACTTT
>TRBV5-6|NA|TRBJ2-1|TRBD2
CASSRTWRGEQFF
TGTGCCAGCAGCCGGACGTGGCGGGGGGAGCAGTTCTTC
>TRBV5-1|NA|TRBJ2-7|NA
CASSYAGGQYEQYF
TGCGCCAGCAGCTACGCAGGGGGGCAATACGAGCAGTACTTC
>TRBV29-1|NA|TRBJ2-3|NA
CSVGASDGADTQYF
TGCAGCGTCGGAGCCTCGGACGGAGCCGATACGCAGTATTTT
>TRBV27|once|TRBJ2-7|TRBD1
CASRSLTGVYEQYF
TGTGCCAGCAGATCTTTAACAGGGGTCTACGAGCAGTACTTC
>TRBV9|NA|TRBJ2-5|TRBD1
CASSVVRKETGGQETQYF
TGTGCCAGCAGCGTAGTGAGAAAAGAGACAGGGGGCCAAGAGACCCAGTACTTC
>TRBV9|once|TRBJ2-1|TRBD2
CASSVGGLAGVEGNEQFF
TGTGCCAGCAGCGTAGGAGGACTAGCGGGAGTTGAAGGTAATGAGCAGTTCTTC
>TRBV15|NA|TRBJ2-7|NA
CATSRATGRRAYEQYF
TGTGCCACCAGCAGGGCGACAGGGAGGAGGGCCTACGAGCAGTACTTC
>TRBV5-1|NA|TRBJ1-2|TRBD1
CASSWDRDNYGYTF
TGCGCCAGCAGCTGGGACAGAGATAACTATGGCTACACCTTC
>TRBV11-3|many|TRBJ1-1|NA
CASSFSGMNTEAFF
TGTGCCAGCAGCTTTTCCGGGATGAACACTGAAGCTTTCTTT
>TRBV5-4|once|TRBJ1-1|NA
CASNWAYGNTEAFF
TGTGCCAGCAACTGGGCTTACGGGAACACTGAAGCTTTCTTT
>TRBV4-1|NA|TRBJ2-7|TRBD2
CASSQSSGLPNYEQYF
TGCGCCAGCAGCCAATCATCGGGACTACCCAACTACGAGCAGTACTTC
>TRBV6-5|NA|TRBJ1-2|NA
CASLGRYYGYTF
TGTGCCAGCCTGGGCCGTTACTATGGCTACACCTTC
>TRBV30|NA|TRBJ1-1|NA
CAWSSQWNTEAFF
TGTGCCTGGAGTAGTCAGTGGAACACTGAAGCTTTCTTT
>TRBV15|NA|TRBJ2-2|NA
CATSRDIRTGELFF
TGTGCCACCAGCAGAGATATTCGCACCGGGGAGCTGTTTTTT